This T cell receptor (beta chain) was captured in a study of T cell repertoires in cytomegalovirus infection. This clonotype has a single count. What it recognizes is unknown. TCRdb re-called the reads with MiXCR, one entry per CDR3 protein. The table shows about 570,000 distinct CDR3 sequences, with about 40% occurring only once. Material: cultured PBMCs, obtained from culture after CMV antigen stimulation. The receptor's source is a human donor in good health (CMV status not recorded). Some clones in this sample may be carry-over from other donors' samples.

The CDR3 DNA is TGTGCCAGCAGTTTAACCGGAGGGACACTGGGGCCTGAAGCTTTCTTT. Its translation: CASSLTGGTLGPEAFF. The chain recombines TRBV12-3 or TRBV12-4 with TRBJ1-1, with TRBD1 as a possible D gene (6 bases). The CDR3 runs 16 residues. Trimming left V 2 bases short and J 6 bases short, with 19 bases between.